This T cell receptor beta chain is from a study of T cells in Graves' hyperthyroidism and ophthalmopathy. Study-wide context: The blood sample was taken at first diagnosis, before treatment began.

The table lists this clonotype with many counts. Its antigen is undetermined. Study-wide results and limits: With a median lead of approximately 6.4 months before onset, the model predicted ophthalmopathy.

The patients, who ranged from 18 to 65 in age, presented with newly diagnosed hyperthyroidism lasting under 2 months. Uncontrolled infection, other autoimmune disease, pregnancy or lactation barred patients from enrollment. Amplification of TCR beta CDR3 regions was performed using RNA transcripts as template. A first-round RT-PCR of the TCR CDR3 used the HTBI primer set. TCRdb redid the calling of the multiplex PCR reads with MiXCR, one entry per CDR3 protein. Of 270,000 or so distinct CDR3 sequences in the sample, approximately 14% were seen once. Trimming took 7 bases from V and 9 from J, leaving 10 bases between them. The CDR3 runs to 12 residues.

The sequence derives from a woman between 45 and 65 years old with Graves' hyperthyroidism that later progressed to Graves' ophthalmopathy. The gene calls are TRBV12-3 or TRBV12-4 and TRBJ1-6; D gene uncertain. Sequencing was done on a sample of blood. For the CDR3, the DNA is TGTGCCAGCACCCGCCCAGGTTCACCCCTCCACTTT. Protein: CASTRPGSPLHF.